This is a list of T cell receptor beta chains from one sample in a study of memory CD4+ T cells and cytomegalovirus serostatus. The protocol was immunoSEQ multiplex PCR, while the TCRdb copy is restricted to in-frame clones and leaves out a portion. The table includes approximately 74,000 clones, about 80% detected once. The specimen was memory CD4+ T cells from blood. These receptors came from an adult in good health and CMV-seropositive. CDR3s include the opening cysteine and the closing phenylalanine or tryptophan. The D gene is left open where the match is weak. Size is stated for part of the rows, as once, few or many counts, or as a class when the clone is expanded.

J,D,size,V,DNA,CDR3
TRBJ2-3,.,.,TRBV11-3,TGTGCCAGCAGCTCACGGGGGGCTACGCAGTATTTT,CASSSRGATQYF
TRBJ1-1,TRBD1,medium-sized,TRBV5-1,TGCGCCAGCAGCTGGACAGGGGGCGGATTGAACACTGAAGCTTTCTTT,CASSWTGGGLNTEAFF
TRBJ2-5,.,.,TRBV14,TGTGCCAGCAGCCGAATGAGATGGGAGACCCAGTACTTC,CASSRMRWETQYF
TRBJ1-4,TRBD1,.,TRBV2,TGTGCCAGCAGGGAGACAGGGATCCGAGTTGAAAAACTGTTTTTT,CASRETGIRVEKLFF
TRBJ1-2,TRBD1,.,TRBV6-6,TGTGCCAGCAGTTACCCGGACAGGAACTATGGCTACACCTTC,CASSYPDRNYGYTF
TRBJ2-7,TRBD2,.,TRBV28,TGTGCCAGCAGCCCCCGGACTAGTACGCAGCAGTACTTC,CASSPRTSTQQYF
TRBJ2-7,.,.,TRBV5-4,TGTGCCAGCAGTTCGGGACTCTCAGACGACGAGCAGTACTTC,CASSSGLSDDEQYF
TRBJ1-1,.,.,TRBV5-5,TGTGCCAGCAGCTTCTCGGGGGGCACTGAAGCTTTCTTT,CASSFSGGTEAFF
TRBJ1-1,.,.,TRBV5-1,TGCGCCAGCAGCTTGTCGACCTCAGGGATTGGAGGGAACACTGAAGCTTTCTTT,CASSLSTSGIGGNTEAFF
TRBJ1-2,.,.,TRBV7-3,TGTGCCAGCAGCCTTTCCCATGGAGGCGACTATGGCTACACCTTC,CASSLSHGGDYGYTF
TRBJ1-2,.,.,TRBV29-1,TGCAGCGTTGTTGGGCAGGGGAACTATGGCTACACCTTC,CSVVGQGNYGYTF
TRBJ2-5,.,once,TRBV7-2,TGTGCCAGCAGCGGTTTCTTGGGCAAAGAGACCCAGTACTTC,CASSGFLGKETQYF
TRBJ2-1,TRBD1,.,TRBV5-1,TGCGCCAGCAGCTTGGGGACAGGGTTTGACAATGAGCAGTTCTTC,CASSLGTGFDNEQFF
TRBJ2-2,.,.,TRBV27,TGTGCCAGCAGTCCCTCTCGTTTAAACACCGGGGAGCTGTTTTTT,CASSPSRLNTGELFF
TRBJ1-4,.,.,TRBV28,TGTGCCAGCAGAATAAAGGGCCAGAGACTGTTTTTT,CASRIKGQRLFF
TRBJ1-1,.,.,TRBV10-3,TGTGCCATCAGTGAGTCGGGGGGCCAGGCTGAAGCTTTCTTT,CAISESGGQAEAFF
TRBJ1-2,.,.,TRBV5-1,TGCGCCAGCAGCTTGGGGGGCAGCTATGGCTACACCTTC,CASSLGGSYGYTF
TRBJ2-2,TRBD2,.,TRBV7-8,TGTGCCAGCAGCCCGACTAGCGGGGGGGCCGTGGTTACCGGGGAGCTGTTTTTT,CASSPTSGGAVVTGELFF